This entry lists 6 T cell receptor beta chains sequenced from one sample in a study of shared clonotypes between healthy human individuals. The method was immunoSEQ multiplex PCR; TCRdb's version includes in-frame clones alone and lacks a portion of them. This sample yields more than 500,000 clones, of which approximately 94% are seen a single time; about 0.06% belongs to the top ten. Sequencing was carried out using naive CD4+ T cells sorted from blood. Subset meaning: CD45RA+ positively selected. These receptors all stem from a woman in her twenties or thirties in good health.

V and J are TRBV23-1 and TRBJ1-2, with D perhaps TRBD1 (6 bases). TRBV23-1 is identified as an open reading frame with a role that is uncertain. V was shortened by 8 bases and J by 4 bases, with 14 bases between the two germline ends. This CDR3 is 13 amino acids long. For the CDR3, the DNA is TGCGCCAGCGGCCTACGGGACACCTATGGCTACACCTTC. Residues: CASGLRDTYGYTF.

This chain links TRBV7-2 with TRBJ1-1; no reliable D call. Germline V gene lookup returns CDR1 SGHTA and CDR2 FQGNSA. The CDR3 is made up of 13 amino acids. The ends were cut back, 0 bases at V and 11 bases at J, with 13 bases in the middle. The CDR3 DNA is TGTGCCAGCAGCTTAGCAGACTGGGAAGGGGCTTTCTTT. The encoded protein is CASSLADWEGAFF.

The rearrangement links TRBV19 to TRBJ1-5, with D maybe TRBD1 (5 bases). The CDR3 consists of 13 residues. V was trimmed by 8 bases and J by 7 bases, leaving 15 bases between them. Germline V lookup: CDR1 LNHDA, CDR2 SQIVND (reference sequence). The CDR3 sequence: CASFQGKGQPQHF. The DNA for the CDR3 is TGTGCCAGTTTTCAGGGAAAGGGGCAGCCCCAGCATTTT.

The gene calls are TRBV2 and TRBJ1-2, with no clear D. CDR1 and CDR2 from the germline V gene are SNHLY and FYNNEI. The CDR3 runs to 12 residues. Trimming took 6 bases from V and 7 from J, leaving 12 bases between them. The CDR3 reads CASSLNNGGYTF. Written as DNA, the CDR3 is TGTGCCAGCAGCCTGAACAATGGTGGCTACACCTTC.

The chain recombines TRBV29-1 with TRBJ2-5, with no clear D. TRBJ2-7 explains the end of the DNA better; the J call may be wrong. Germline values: CDR1 SQVTM, CDR2 ANQGSEA. The CDR3 extends over 12 amino acids. CDR3 sequence (DNA): TGCAGCGTTGAAGACAGCACCTACGAGCAGTACTTC. Translated: CSVEDSTYEQYF.

The V and J genes are TRBV28 and TRBJ2-7; the D is unclear. CDR1 is MDHEN and CDR2 is SYDVKM in the germline V gene. The CDR3 is 15 amino acids. Between the trimmed V and J ends, which lost 5 bases and 0 bases, there was a span of 14 bases. In nucleotides, the CDR3 is TGTGCCAGCAGTACCAGACAACGGAGCTCCTACGAGCAGTACTTC. Its protein product is CASSTRQRSSYEQYF.